The rows below give T cell receptor beta chains drawn from one sample of a study of CD8+ T cells in alopecia areata. Sequenced by immunoSEQ multiplex PCR; TCRdb stores in-frame clones only, minus some. The sample contains some 45,000 clones, 92% of which appear only once. The sequencing here drew on CD8+ T cells sorted from blood, taken at week 24, from a patient treated with tofacitinib. All receptors come from a human donor with alopecia areata. Each CDR3 is given with its conserved first and last residue. Each record gives: D gene, clone size, V gene, J gene, CDR3 DNA, CDR3 protein. A D gene is named only where the DNA matches it firmly. Size values are once, few and many counts, or a class for expanded clones, and some rows have none.

d_gene: TRBD2
abundance: -
v_gene: TRBV13
j_gene: TRBJ2-3
CDR3nt: TGTGCCAGCAGCCCCGGACTAGCGGGGAAAAGCACAGATACGCAGTATTTT
CDR3aa: CASSPGLAGKSTDTQYF

d_gene: TRBD1
abundance: -
v_gene: TRBV5-6
j_gene: TRBJ2-3
CDR3nt: TGTGCCAGCAGTGGGGACAGGGATTGGACAGATACGCAGTATTTT
CDR3aa: CASSGDRDWTDTQYF

d_gene: -
abundance: -
v_gene: TRBV7-6
j_gene: TRBJ2-7
CDR3nt: TGTGCCAGCGCTAGGGACGACTCCTACGAGCAGTACTTC
CDR3aa: CASARDDSYEQYF

d_gene: -
abundance: -
v_gene: TRBV6-6
j_gene: TRBJ1-1
CDR3nt: TGTGCCAGCAGTTACTCGATCGGCGGTGAAGCTTTCTTT
CDR3aa: CASSYSIGGEAFF

d_gene: -
abundance: -
v_gene: TRBV5-5
j_gene: TRBJ2-7
CDR3nt: TGTGCCAGCAGCTTGGGCGACGGAGCCTACGAGCAGTACTTC
CDR3aa: CASSLGDGAYEQYF

d_gene: TRBD1
abundance: -
v_gene: TRBV27
j_gene: TRBJ2-7
CDR3nt: TGTGCCAGCAGTTTAGGGACAGGGGCCTACGAGCAGTACTTC
CDR3aa: CASSLGTGAYEQYF

d_gene: -
abundance: -
v_gene: TRBV29-1
j_gene: TRBJ2-7
CDR3nt: TGCAGCGTCGTAGCGGGACAGGGCTACGAGCAGTACTTC
CDR3aa: CSVVAGQGYEQYF

d_gene: TRBD2
abundance: -
v_gene: TRBV18
j_gene: TRBJ2-1
CDR3nt: TGTGCCAGCTCACCTTCTAGCGGGATTAACTCCTACAATGAGCAGTTCTTC
CDR3aa: CASSPSSGINSYNEQFF

d_gene: -
abundance: -
v_gene: TRBV28
j_gene: TRBJ2-4
CDR3nt: TGTGCCAGCAGTTCCAGGGATGTGGGGCAAAACATTCAGTACTTC
CDR3aa: CASSSRDVGQNIQYF

d_gene: TRBD1
abundance: -
v_gene: TRBV27
j_gene: TRBJ2-5
CDR3nt: TGTGCCAGCAGTTTATTGCCCCCAGGGGGCCGGCAAGAGACCCAGTACTTC
CDR3aa: CASSLLPPGGRQETQYF

d_gene: -
abundance: -
v_gene: TRBV7-9
j_gene: TRBJ2-5
CDR3nt: TGTGCCAGCACCCCAGGGTTTGGGGAGACCCAGTACTTC
CDR3aa: CASTPGFGETQYF

d_gene: TRBD1
abundance: -
v_gene: TRBV4-3
j_gene: TRBJ2-5
CDR3nt: TGCGCCAGCAGCCAAGATACAGGGGAATGGGAGATGATCCAGTACTTC
CDR3aa: CASSQDTGEWEMIQYF

d_gene: TRBD2
abundance: -
v_gene: TRBV27
j_gene: TRBJ2-5
CDR3nt: TGTGCCAGCAGTTTAGCCGGGGGGGGCGGGGAGACCCAGTACTTC
CDR3aa: CASSLAGGGGETQYF

d_gene: TRBD2
abundance: -
v_gene: TRBV7-6
j_gene: TRBJ2-1
CDR3nt: TGTGCCAGCAGCCCAGGACTAGCGGGGGGCCCCTCCTACAATGAGCAGTTCTTC
CDR3aa: CASSPGLAGGPSYNEQFF

d_gene: -
abundance: once
v_gene: TRBV30
j_gene: TRBJ2-7
CDR3nt: TGTGCCTGGTTCACGGGTTACGAGCAGTACTTT
CDR3aa: CAWFTGYEQYF

d_gene: TRBD2
abundance: -
v_gene: TRBV5-5
j_gene: TRBJ2-7
CDR3nt: TGTGCCAGCAGCAGGGGGACTAGCGGTTCCTACGAGCAGTACTTC
CDR3aa: CASSRGTSGSYEQYF

d_gene: -
abundance: -
v_gene: TRBV7-7
j_gene: TRBJ1-4
CDR3nt: TGTGCTAGCAGCGCGCGTGGGGCCCTTAATGAAAAACTGTTTTTT
CDR3aa: CASSARGALNEKLFF

d_gene: -
abundance: -
v_gene: TRBV4-3
j_gene: TRBJ1-3
CDR3nt: TGCGCCAGCAGCCAAGACAGTGGATCTGGAAACACCATATATTTT
CDR3aa: CASSQDSGSGNTIYF

d_gene: -
abundance: -
v_gene: TRBV7-2
j_gene: TRBJ2-3
CDR3nt: TGTGCCAGCAGCCTTAGCGGCGGCGCAGATACGCAGTATTTT
CDR3aa: CASSLSGGADTQYF

d_gene: -
abundance: -
v_gene: TRBV27
j_gene: TRBJ2-3
CDR3nt: TGTGCCAGCAGTTTATGGGGGACAGATACGCAGTATTTT
CDR3aa: CASSLWGTDTQYF